This T cell receptor (beta chain) was identified during a study of blood T cell repertoires in COVID-19. Overall study context: Sources were T cells, B-cell-depleted T cells, or PBMCs; the material itself was cDNA or gDNA.

Here immunoSEQ multiplex PCR was the method, and the copy in TCRdb shows in-frame clones only, minus some. The profile shows fewer than 120,000 clones, about 80% of them singletons. V dropped 3 bases and J dropped 2 bases, with 7 bases sitting between them. Germline V gene lookup returns CDR1 KGHSH and CDR2 LQKENI. The CDR3 sequence is 13 residues long. This TCR came from a woman older than 75 with acute or convalescent COVID-19. V and J are TRBV18 and TRBJ2-5; D is perhaps TRBD1 (5 bases). The sequenced sample consisted of peripheral blood. CDR3: CASSPRQQETQYF. The CDR3 DNA follows: TGTGCCAGCTCACCGAGACAGCAAGAGACCCAGTACTTC.